The 8 T cell receptor beta chains listed next were all sequenced from one sample in a study of CD8 T cells in Susac syndrome. Random hexamers served to reverse transcribe about 0.45 to 1 ug RNA. TCRdb fed the immunoSEQ multiplex PCR reads into MiXCR, producing one record per CDR3 protein. This table holds tens of thousands of distinct CDR3 sequences, 96% found once. The sequenced sample was CD4+ T cells from PBMCs. Receptor source: a human donor with multiple sclerosis.

The count of this clonotype is one. The V gene is TRBV5-6, the J gene TRBJ2-1, with D possibly matching TRBD1 (5 bases). This CDR3 is built from 14 residues. Germline lookup yields CDR1 SGHDT and CDR2 YYEEEE. Trimming cost V 1 base and J 5 bases, with 10 bases left between them. The CDR3 protein is CASSLRRDDNEQFF. CDR3 nucleotides: TGTGCCAGCAGCTTGCGCAGGGATGACAATGAGCAGTTCTTC. The whole variable domain, filled in from reference TRBV5-6 and TRBJ2-1, reads DAGVTQSPTHLIKTRGQQVTLRCSPKSGHDTVSWYQQALGQGPQFIFQYYEEEERQRGNFPDRFSGHQFPNYSSELNVNALLLGDSALYLCASSLRRDDNEQFFGPGTRLTVL.

This chain links TRBV5-1 with TRBJ2-7; no firm D call. The CDR3 covers 15 residues. V lost 1 base and J lost 0, with 11 bases in between. Germline values: CDR1 SGHRS, CDR2 YFSETQ. The CDR3 sequence is CASSLTQDGSYEQYF. In nucleotides, the CDR3 is TGCGCCAGCAGCTTGACGCAGGACGGCTCCTACGAGCAGTACTTC.

The V and J genes are TRBV5-1 and TRBJ2-2, with 8 nucleotides matching TRBD1. Unmatched junction bases numbered 1, after V lost 0 bases and J lost 0 bases. Germline-derived CDR1 and CDR2 are SGHRS and YFSETQ. The length of the CDR3 is 16 residues. The CDR3 loop is CASSLEGQANTGELFF. CDR3 DNA sequence: TGCGCCAGCAGCTTGGAGGGACAGGCGAACACCGGGGAGCTGTTTTTT.

The V and J genes are TRBV20-1 and TRBJ2-1; TRBD1 aligns across 7 bases. V dropped 4 bases and J dropped 0; count of bases not matched to a gene: 9. The CDR3 totals 16 residues. Germline CDR1 is DFQATT and CDR2 is SNEGSKA (reference sequence). CDR3 coding DNA: TGCAGTGCTACCACAGGGGTCTCGCCCTCCTACAATGAGCAGTTCTTC. It codes for CSATTGVSPSYNEQFF.

The rearrangement links TRBV5-6 to TRBJ1-6; D is unclear. The ends were cut back, 4 bases at V and 11 bases at J, with 13 bases in the middle. Germline V CDR1 and CDR2: SGHDT, YYEEEE. This CDR3 has 13 residues. DNA of the CDR3: TGTGCCAGCAGCCTCCTGGGAGCCGCACCCCTCCACTTT. Protein: CASSLLGAAPLHF.

The chain carries TRBV29-1 and TRBJ2-1; D remains ambiguous. This CDR3 comprises 12 residues. From germline, CDR1 is SQVTM and CDR2 ANQGSEA. V was pared by 4 bases and J by 4 bases, with 8 bases between. The CDR3 nucleotides read TGCAGCGTTGGGGCAGAGTACAATGAGCAGTTCTTC. Protein: CSVGAEYNEQFF.

This chain uses TRBV12-3 or TRBV12-4 with TRBJ1-6; D is perhaps TRBD1 (6 bases). V lost 7 bases and J 9 bases, leaving 19 bases between the germline ends. This CDR3 is 15 amino acids long. The CDR3 sequence: CASNRQATSGSPLHF. CDR3 DNA sequence: TGTGCCAGCAATCGACAGGCGACCTCAGGTTCACCCCTCCACTTT.

V gene TRBV12-3 or TRBV12-4 combines with J gene TRBJ1-2; D is possibly TRBD1 (5 bases). This CDR3 is 12 amino acids long. V lost 8 bases and J lost 11, with 18 bases in between. CDR3 sequence: CASGSLGDRYTF. The DNA of the CDR3 is TGTGCCAGCGGAAGTTTAGGGGATAGGTACACCTTC.